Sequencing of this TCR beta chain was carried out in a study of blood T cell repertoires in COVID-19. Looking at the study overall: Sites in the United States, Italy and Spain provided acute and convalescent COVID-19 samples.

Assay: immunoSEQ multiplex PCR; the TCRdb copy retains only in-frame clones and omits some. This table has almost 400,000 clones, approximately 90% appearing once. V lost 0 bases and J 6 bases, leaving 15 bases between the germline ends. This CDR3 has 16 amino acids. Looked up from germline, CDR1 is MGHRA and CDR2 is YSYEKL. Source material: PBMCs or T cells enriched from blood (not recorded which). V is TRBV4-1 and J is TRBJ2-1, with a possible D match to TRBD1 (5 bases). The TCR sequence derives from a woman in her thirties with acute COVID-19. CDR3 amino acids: CASSQEASRVRNEQFF. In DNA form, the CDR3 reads TGCGCCAGCAGCCAAGAGGCGTCCAGGGTGCGCAATGAGCAGTTCTTC.